This is a list of T cell receptor beta chains from one sample in a study of neoadjuvant nivolumab and ipilimumab in lung cancer. Clones were sequenced by immunoSEQ multiplex PCR, and TCRdb holds only the in-frame ones, with some missing. The sample consists of about 28,000 clones, around 80% of them appearing once. Sequencing used tumor tissue, obtained after neoadjuvant nivolumab, alone or with ipilimumab, at or shortly before surgery. The receptors come from an adult with non-small cell lung cancer. Both conserved end residues are part of each CDR3. Each record gives: clone size, J gene, D gene, V gene, CDR3 DNA, CDR3 protein. A D gene is named only where the DNA matches it firmly. Expanded clones are given a class, and other clones once, few, many or no size at all.

.	TRBJ2-6	.	TRBV27	TGTGCCAGCAGCCACAGCTCTGGGGCCAACGTCCTGACTTTC	CASSHSSGANVLTF
.	TRBJ2-7	TRBD1	TRBV2	TGTGCCAGCAGACCCTTTGCACAGGGGGGCGAGCAGTACTTC	CASRPFAQGGEQYF
.	TRBJ2-7	.	TRBV11-2	TGTGCCAGCAGCTTGTCCTCCGCCGGCGAGCAGTACTTC	CASSLSSAGEQYF
once	TRBJ2-3	TRBD2	TRBV5-4	TGTGCCAGCAGTCAGACTAGCGGGATGACAGATACGCAGTATTTT	CASSQTSGMTDTQYF
once	TRBJ1-2	TRBD1	TRBV4-1	TGCGCCAGCAGCCTCAACTCCGGACAGGGCAACTATGGCTACACCTTC	CASSLNSGQGNYGYTF
.	TRBJ1-5	TRBD1	TRBV9	TGTGCCAGCAGCGCGGGGGACAGGCATTATCAGCCCCAGCATTTT	CASSAGDRHYQPQHF
.	TRBJ2-5	.	TRBV7-2	TGTGCCAGCAGCTTAATGCGGCAAGAGACCCAGTACTTC	CASSLMRQETQYF
.	TRBJ2-5	.	TRBV19	TGTGCCAGTAACGGGGCAGGAGTAGAGACCCAGTACTTC	CASNGAGVETQYF
.	TRBJ1-5	.	TRBV6-5	TGTGCCAGCAGGAGGGCGCCGGGGGGATCGCCCCAGCATTTT	CASRRAPGGSPQHF
.	TRBJ2-2	.	TRBV7-9	TGTGCCAGCAGCTTATTCCGAACAGGGCGCGGGGGCACCGGGGAGCTGTTTTTT	CASSLFRTGRGGTGELFF
.	TRBJ2-3	TRBD1	TRBV5-1	TGCGCCAGCAGCCCTGACAGGGGAAGACGGGCAGATACGCAGTATTTT	CASSPDRGRRADTQYF
.	TRBJ2-6	.	TRBV7-2	TGTGCCAGCAGCTTAGATTGGGGTGGGGCCAACGTCCTGACTTTC	CASSLDWGGANVLTF
.	TRBJ2-3	.	TRBV11-3	TGTGCCAGCAGCTTATCCCGCACAGATACGCAGTATTTT	CASSLSRTDTQYF
.	TRBJ1-3	.	TRBV6-5	TGTGCCAGCAGTTACGGCAGGGACTCTGGAAACACCATATATTTT	CASSYGRDSGNTIYF
.	TRBJ1-5	TRBD1	TRBV11-2	TGTGCCAGCAGCCCCGGGACAGGCAATCAGCCCCAGCATTTT	CASSPGTGNQPQHF